Following are 5 T cell receptor beta chains from one sample sequenced in a study of cytomegalovirus exposure and HLA in healthy donors. Primers included in the PCR were 60 Vbeta and 13 Jbeta primers. Some clones are missing from TCRdb's copy, which holds only in-frame ones; the method was immunoSEQ multiplex PCR. The repertoire holds roughly 150,000 clones, with about 68% as singletons. Sequencing input: PBMCs. All receptors derive from a human donor in good health.

V usage is TRBV28 and J usage is TRBJ2-7, with TRBD1 matching 8 bases. The CDR3 has 14 amino acids. CDR1 and CDR2 from the germline V gene are MDHEN and SYDVKM. Unmatched junction bases numbered 9, after V lost 7 bases and J lost 4 bases. CDR3 amino acids: CASTAGTGPYEQYF. The CDR3 nucleotides are TGTGCCAGCACTGCCGGGACAGGACCTTACGAGCAGTACTTC. Full variable domain (missing parts from reference TRBV28 and TRBJ2-7): DVKVTQSSRYLVKRTGEKVFLECVQDMDHENMFWYRQDPGLGLRLIYFSYDVKMKEKGDIPEGYSVSREKKERFSLILESASTNQTSMYLCASTAGTGPYEQYFGPGTRLTVT.

The CDR3 reads CASSQVQSTDTQYF. As DNA, the CDR3 is TGCGCCAGCAGCCAAGTTCAGTCAACAGATACGCAGTATTTT. The chain is built from TRBV4-1 and TRBJ2-3; D remains ambiguous. From germline, CDR1 is MGHRA and CDR2 YSYEKL. This CDR3 has 14 residues. Trimming cost V 1 base and J 3 bases, with 8 bases left between them.

J is TRBJ2-3 and V is TRBV5-1; D unresolved. CDR1 SGHRS and CDR2 YFSETQ come from the germline V gene. The CDR3 is 12 amino acids. Deletions cut 0 bases from V and 7 bases from J, with 6 bases between. The CDR3 bases are TGCGCCAGCAGCTTGGGCGTGAATACGCAGTATTTT. Its translation is CASSLGVNTQYF.

The CDR3 reads CASRDSSSYNEQFF. CDR3 sequence (DNA): TGTGCCAGCAGGGACTCCAGCTCCTACAATGAGCAGTTCTTC. This chain joins TRBV19 and TRBJ2-1; perhaps TRBD2 as D (6 bases). From germline, CDR1 is LNHDA and CDR2 SQIVND (reference sequence). Trimming took off 9 bases at V and 0 bases at J, with 12 bases between the two ends. This CDR3 spans 14 amino acids.

V usage is TRBV10-3 and J usage is TRBJ2-3; 7 nucleotides match TRBD2. V shed 4 bases, J shed 0 bases, and the junction held 4 bases outside the gene matches. The CDR3 contains 15 residues. Germline CDR1 is ENHRY and CDR2 is SYGVKD. The CDR3 DNA reads TGTGCCATCAGTGGTGAGCGGGGCAGCACAGATACGCAGTATTTT. Translation gives CAISGERGSTDTQYF.